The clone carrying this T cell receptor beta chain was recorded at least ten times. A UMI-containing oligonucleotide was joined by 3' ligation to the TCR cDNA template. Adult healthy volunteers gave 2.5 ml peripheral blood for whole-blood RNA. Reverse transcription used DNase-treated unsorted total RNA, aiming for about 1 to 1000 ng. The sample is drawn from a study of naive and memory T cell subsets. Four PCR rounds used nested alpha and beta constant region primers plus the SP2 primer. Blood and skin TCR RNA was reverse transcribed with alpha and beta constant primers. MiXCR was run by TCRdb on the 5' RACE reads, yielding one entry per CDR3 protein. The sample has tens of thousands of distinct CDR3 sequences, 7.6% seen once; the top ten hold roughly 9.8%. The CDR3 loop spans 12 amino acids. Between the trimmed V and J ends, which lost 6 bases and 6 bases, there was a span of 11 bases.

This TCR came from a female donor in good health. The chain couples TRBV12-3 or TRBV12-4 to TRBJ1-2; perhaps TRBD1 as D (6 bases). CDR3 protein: CASRQGIDGYTF. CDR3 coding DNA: TGTGCCAGCAGGCAGGGGATCGATGGCTACACCTTC.